This T cell receptor beta chain was sequenced in a study of blood T cell repertoires in COVID-19. The germline V gene has CDR1 SNHLY and CDR2 FYNNEI. The CDR3 spans 14 residues. Trimming took 8 bases from V and 3 from J; bases not matched to a gene: 5. For this clone: This specimen includes other DNA sequences encoding the same CDR3.

Profiling relied on immunoSEQ multiplex PCR, and the TCRdb table lists in-frame clones only, not all of them. The repertoire holds approximately 220,000 clones, 83% seen once, with about 5.3% in the top ten. V and J are TRBV2 and TRBJ2-3; 10 bases agree with TRBD1. This clonotype originated in a woman aged 50 to 60 who had been exposed to COVID-19. The sequenced sample consisted of PBMCs or T cells enriched from blood (not recorded which). The CDR3 DNA follows: TGTGCCAGCCGCCGGGACAGGGGAACAGATACGCAGTATTTT. The encoded protein is CASRRDRGTDTQYF.